The entry below describes one T cell receptor beta chain. What it recognizes is unknown. The naive CD8 fraction comprised CD45RO-negative cells positively selected for CCR7 and excluded terminally differentiated effector memory CD45RA+ cells. The data are from a study of shared clonotypes between healthy human individuals. Study at large: CD4 naive and CD4 memory each took three plates per donor, while CD8 naive took two and CD8 memory one. Study outcomes and limitations: Non-shared clonotypes displayed generation probabilities falling below those of clonotypes present in all four donors. Sample collection involved blood only; tissue repertoires are likely different.

The repertoire was sequenced with immunoSEQ multiplex PCR; TCRdb's copy has only in-frame clones and lacks some. The profile covers about 820,000 clones, with around 93% appearing a single time and 20% to 30% taken by the ten largest. This CDR3 contains 14 residues. Germline values: CDR1 LNHNV, CDR2 YYDKDF (reference sequence). V dropped 9 bases and J dropped 5; count of bases not matched to a gene: 6. The specimen sequenced was naive CD8+ T cells sorted from blood. The rearrangement joins TRBV15 to TRBJ2-1; 11 nucleotides line up with TRBD2. This clonotype was obtained from a man under 40 in good health. As DNA, the CDR3 is TGTGCCACAAAACCTAGCGGGAGGCACAATGAGCAGTTCTTC. It codes for CATKPSGRHNEQFF.